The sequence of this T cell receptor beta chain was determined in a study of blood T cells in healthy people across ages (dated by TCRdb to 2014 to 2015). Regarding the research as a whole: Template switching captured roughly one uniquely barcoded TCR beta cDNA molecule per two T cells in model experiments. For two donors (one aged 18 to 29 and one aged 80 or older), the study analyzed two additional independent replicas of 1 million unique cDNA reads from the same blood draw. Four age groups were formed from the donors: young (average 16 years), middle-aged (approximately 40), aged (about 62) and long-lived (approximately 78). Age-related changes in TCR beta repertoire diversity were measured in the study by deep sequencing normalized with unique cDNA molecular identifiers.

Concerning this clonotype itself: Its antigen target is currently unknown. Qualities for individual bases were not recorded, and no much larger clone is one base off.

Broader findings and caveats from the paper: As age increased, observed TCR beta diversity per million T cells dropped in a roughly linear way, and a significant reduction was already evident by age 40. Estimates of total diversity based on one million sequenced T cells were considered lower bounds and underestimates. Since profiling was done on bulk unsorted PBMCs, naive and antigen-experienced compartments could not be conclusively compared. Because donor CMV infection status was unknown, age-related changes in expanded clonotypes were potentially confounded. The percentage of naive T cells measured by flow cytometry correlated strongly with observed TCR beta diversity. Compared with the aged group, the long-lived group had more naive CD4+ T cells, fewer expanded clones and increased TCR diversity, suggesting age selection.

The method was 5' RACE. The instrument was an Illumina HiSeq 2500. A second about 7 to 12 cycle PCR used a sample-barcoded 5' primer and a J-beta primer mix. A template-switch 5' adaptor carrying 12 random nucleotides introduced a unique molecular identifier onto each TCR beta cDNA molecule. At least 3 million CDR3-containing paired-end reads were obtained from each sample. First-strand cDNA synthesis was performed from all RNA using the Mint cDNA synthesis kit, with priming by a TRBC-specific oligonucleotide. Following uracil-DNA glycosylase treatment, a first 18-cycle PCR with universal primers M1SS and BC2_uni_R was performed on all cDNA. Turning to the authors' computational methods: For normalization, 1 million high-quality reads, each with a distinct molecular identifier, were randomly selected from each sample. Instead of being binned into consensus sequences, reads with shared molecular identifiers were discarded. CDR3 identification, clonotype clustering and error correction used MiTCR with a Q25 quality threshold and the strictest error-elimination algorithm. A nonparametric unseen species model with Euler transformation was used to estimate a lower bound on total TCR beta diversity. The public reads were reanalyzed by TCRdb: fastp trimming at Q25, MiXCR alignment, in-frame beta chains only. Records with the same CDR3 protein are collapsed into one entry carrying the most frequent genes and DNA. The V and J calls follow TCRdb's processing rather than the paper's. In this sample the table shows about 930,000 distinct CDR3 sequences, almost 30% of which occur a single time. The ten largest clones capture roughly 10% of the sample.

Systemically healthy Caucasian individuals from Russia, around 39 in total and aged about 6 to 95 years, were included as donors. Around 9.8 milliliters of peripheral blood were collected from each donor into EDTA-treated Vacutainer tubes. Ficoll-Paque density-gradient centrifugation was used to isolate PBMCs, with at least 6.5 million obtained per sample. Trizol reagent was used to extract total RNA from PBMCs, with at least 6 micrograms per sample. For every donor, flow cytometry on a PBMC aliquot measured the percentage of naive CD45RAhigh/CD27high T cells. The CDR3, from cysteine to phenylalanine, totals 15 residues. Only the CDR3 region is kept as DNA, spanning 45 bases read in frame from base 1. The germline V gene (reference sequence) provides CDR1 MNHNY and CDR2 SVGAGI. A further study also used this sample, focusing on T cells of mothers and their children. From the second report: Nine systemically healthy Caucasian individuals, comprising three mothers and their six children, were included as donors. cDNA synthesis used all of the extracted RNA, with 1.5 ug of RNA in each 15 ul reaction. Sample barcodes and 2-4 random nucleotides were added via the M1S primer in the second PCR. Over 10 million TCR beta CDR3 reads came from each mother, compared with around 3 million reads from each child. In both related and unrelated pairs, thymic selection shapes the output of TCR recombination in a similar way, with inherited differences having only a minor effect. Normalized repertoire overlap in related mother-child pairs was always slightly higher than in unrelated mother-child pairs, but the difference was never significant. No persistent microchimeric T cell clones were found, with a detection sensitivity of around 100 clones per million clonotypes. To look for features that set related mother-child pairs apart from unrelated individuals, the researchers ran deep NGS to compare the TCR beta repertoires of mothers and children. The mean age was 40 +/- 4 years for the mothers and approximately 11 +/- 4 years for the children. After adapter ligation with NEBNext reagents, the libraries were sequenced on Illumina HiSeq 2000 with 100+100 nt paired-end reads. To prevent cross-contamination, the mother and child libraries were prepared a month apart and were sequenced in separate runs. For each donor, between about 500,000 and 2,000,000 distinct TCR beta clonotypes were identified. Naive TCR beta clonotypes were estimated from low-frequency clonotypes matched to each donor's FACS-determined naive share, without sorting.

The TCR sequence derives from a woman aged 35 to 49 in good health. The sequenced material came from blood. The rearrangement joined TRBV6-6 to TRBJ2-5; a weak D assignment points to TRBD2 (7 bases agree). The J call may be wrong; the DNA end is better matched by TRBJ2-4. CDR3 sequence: CASRSRGAQKNIQYF. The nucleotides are TGTGCCAGCAGGTCACGGGGGGCGCAGAAAAACATTCAGTACTTC.